This TCR beta chain was found in a study of blood T cell repertoires in COVID-19. Study overall: Sites across the United States, Italy and Spain contributed samples from acute and convalescent COVID-19.

The V end was cut by 8 bases, the J end by 4 bases, with 14 bases between. This CDR3 has 13 amino acids. The germline V gene has CDR1 ENHRY and CDR2 SYGVKD. The assay was immunoSEQ multiplex PCR, and TCRdb's table has in-frame clones only and misses some. The sample holds about 140,000 clones, approximately 85% seen once. The chain couples TRBV10-3 to TRBJ1-2; possibly TRBD1 for D (6 bases). Sequencing was performed on peripheral blood. This receptor was taken from a man aged 50-60 years with acute or convalescent COVID-19. CDR3 in DNA: TGTGCCATCTCTACAGGGAGCAGCTATGGCTACACCTTC. This translates into CAISTGSSYGYTF.